The 20 T cell receptor beta chains listed next were all sequenced from one sample in a study of T cells after posttransplantation cyclophosphamide (dated by TCRdb to between 2015 and 2016). The library relied on the immunoSEQ multiplex PCR assay. Entries here come from immuneACCESS through TCRdb and include only in-frame sequences with V and J called. Some clones fail to appear in such tables; in the studies checked, an unresolved V gene covers under half of the shortfall, and the cause of the remainder is unknown. This sample has roughly 13,000 clones in its table, and approximately 82% of those were observed once. In total, the top ten clones hold roughly 0.83% of the sample. The source material was memory CD4+ T cells sorted from PBMCs. All receptors derive from a man in his fifties or sixties in good health, CMV-negative, and a related stem cell transplant donor.

This rearrangement joins TRBV6-5 to TRBJ1-2; D is unclear. Germline CDR1 reads MNHEY; CDR2 reads SVGAGI. Deletions cut 4 bases from V and 4 bases from J, with 19 bases between. The CDR3 loop spans 16 amino acids. This CDR3 reads CASSSRTGKVGYGYTF. CDR3 sequence (DNA): TGTGCCAGCAGTTCCCGGACGGGGAAAGTGGGCTATGGCTACACCTTC.

The V gene is TRBV30, the J gene TRBJ2-2; D remains ambiguous. Germline CDR1 reads GTSNPN; CDR2 reads SVGIG (reference sequence). The CDR3 extends over 12 amino acids. V gave up 4 bases and J gave up 5 bases, with 8 bases separating them. The CDR3 region is CAWTWLTGELFF. The CDR3 bases are TGTGCCTGGACGTGGCTTACCGGGGAGCTGTTTTTT. The whole variable domain, remainder taken from reference TRBV30 and TRBJ2-2, is SQTIHQWPATLVQPVGSPLSLECTVEGTSNPNLYWYRQAAGRGLQLLFYSVGIGQISSEVPQNLSASRPQDRQFILSSKKLLLSDSGFYLCAWTWLTGELFFGEGSRLTVL.

DNA for the CDR3: TGTGCCAGCCGCCGCGACAGCTCGGGCGAGCAGTACTTC. Translated: CASRRDSSGEQYF. J is TRBJ2-7 and V is TRBV6-4; D is possibly TRBD1 (5 bases). This CDR3 is built from 13 residues. Germline V gene data show CDR1 as MRHNA and CDR2 as SNTAGT. Trimming took off 8 bases at V and 6 bases at J, with 17 bases between the two ends.

This chain joins TRBV5-1 and TRBJ1-4, with a weak D call TRBD1 (5 bases). The germline CDR1 and CDR2 sequences are SGHRS and YFSETQ. Trimming left V 0 bases short and J 3 bases short, with 9 bases between. The CDR3 consists of 15 residues. The CDR3 protein is CASSLAGEPNEKLFF. The CDR3 nucleotides are TGCGCCAGCAGCTTGGCGGGGGAGCCTAATGAAAAACTGTTTTTT.

J is TRBJ2-7 and V is TRBV7-3, with 15 bases fitting TRBD2. The germline V gene encodes CDR1 SGHTA and CDR2 FQGTGA. The ends lost 3 bases at V and 3 bases at J; junction bases unmatched: 0. The CDR3 covers 15 residues. CDR3 sequence (DNA): TGTGCCAGCAGCTTGGGACTAGCGGGAGGCTACGAGCAGTACTTC. Translating it yields CASSLGLAGGYEQYF.

The sample holds a few counts of this clone. The CDR3 region is CASRSDSATEAFF. Here the CDR3 DNA reads TGTGCCAGCAGGTCTGACAGTGCCACTGAAGCTTTCTTT. The chain recombines TRBV6-1 with TRBJ1-1; weak D call: TRBD1 (5 bases). Germline CDR1 MNHNS, CDR2 SASEGT. The CDR3 is made up of 13 amino acids. The ends were cut back, 6 bases at V and 4 bases at J, with 12 bases in the middle.

The chain joins TRBV29-1 to TRBJ2-5; D unclear. Between the trimmed V and J ends, which lost 7 bases and 1 base, there was a span of 13 bases. Germline V lookup: CDR1 SQVTM, CDR2 ANQGSEA. This CDR3 is 13 amino acids long. The CDR3 DNA reads as TGCAGCGCCCGGCGGAATTCCCAAGAGACCCAGTACTTC. This codes for CSARRNSQETQYF.

In this sample, this clone turned up once. Distinct nucleotide sequences in the sample also encode this CDR3. The rearrangement uses TRBV11-2 and TRBJ1-1; D is uncertain. Germline assignment: CDR1 SGHAT and CDR2 FQNNGV. V lost 6 bases and J lost 4, with 9 bases in between. The CDR3 consists of 12 residues. The CDR3 sequence: CASRPRSTEAFF. The DNA for the CDR3 is TGTGCCAGCAGACCACGGTCCACTGAAGCTTTCTTT.

CDR3 loop: CASSRGGDTPYEQYF. The CDR3 DNA follows: TGTGCCAGCAGCCGGGGGGGGGACACCCCCTACGAGCAGTACTTC. V and J are TRBV7-7 and TRBJ2-7; 8 bases fit TRBD2. Germline-derived CDR1 and CDR2 are SSHAT and FNYEAQ (reference sequence). The CDR3 has 15 amino acids. V trimming: 5 bases; J trimming: 2 bases; junction bases outside the gene matches: 8.

V and J are TRBV4-1 and TRBJ2-5, with D perhaps matching TRBD2 (7 bases). Deletions cut 0 bases from V and 5 bases from J, with 13 bases between. The CDR3 consists of 15 residues. CDR1 and CDR2 (germline): MGHRA, YSYEKL. This chain's CDR3 is CASSQDVGGLETQYF. The CDR3, as DNA: TGCGCCAGCAGCCAAGATGTCGGGGGGCTGGAGACCCAGTACTTC.

With regard to this clone: Mismatch with germline at one junction end may stem from a read error. The same CDR3 arises from other DNA sequences in this sample as well. This chain joins TRBV6-5 and TRBJ1-6, with TRBD1 as a possible D gene (5 bases). CDR1 is MNHEY, CDR2 SVGAGI, per germline. The length of the CDR3 is 14 residues. CDR3 sequence: CASSYRQGDSPLHF. The CDR3 DNA sequence: TGTGCCAGCAGTTACCGGCAGGGTGATTCCCCCCTCCACTTT.

This clone was recorded once. The V gene is TRBV11-2, the J gene TRBJ2-7, with 14 bases fitting TRBD2. Losses at the gene ends were 5 bases for V and 12 bases for J; bases not matched to a gene: 6. Germline values: CDR1 SGHAT, CDR2 FQNNGV. This CDR3 contains 13 residues. CDR3 amino acids: CASSGTSGSRLYF. The DNA of the CDR3 is TGTGCCAGCAGCGGGACTAGCGGGAGTAGATTGTACTTC.

This clone was observed once. This chain joins TRBV19 and TRBJ1-1; D gene uncertain. Germline CDR1 and CDR2: LNHDA and SQIVND (reference sequence). V lost 4 bases and J lost 11, with 17 bases in between. This CDR3 is 13 amino acids long. The CDR3 spells CASSTPGTPRAFF. In DNA form, the CDR3 reads TGTGCCAGTAGTACACCGGGAACACCCAGGGCTTTCTTT.

This rearrangement joins TRBV11-3 to TRBJ2-7, with 8 bases lining up with TRBD2. V shed 3 bases, J shed 8 bases, and the junction held 3 bases outside the gene matches. Germline loops: CDR1 SGHNT, CDR2 YENEEA. The CDR3 consists of 12 residues. CDR3 nucleotide sequence: TGTGCCAGCAGCTTGTCTAGCGGGCAGCAGTACTTC. It is translated as CASSLSSGQQYF.

CDR3: CASSLERGSTRSKAFF. In DNA form, the CDR3 reads TGTGCCAGCAGCTTAGAAAGGGGGAGCACCCGATCTAAAGCTTTCTTT. V is TRBV7-3 and J is TRBJ1-1, with D possibly being TRBD1 (6 bases). CDR1 and CDR2 from the germline V gene are SGHTA and FQGTGA. The CDR3 runs to 16 residues. V was cut by 2 bases and J by 9 bases, with 22 bases left in between.

V gene TRBV4-1 combines with J gene TRBJ1-3; possible D gene TRBD1, 5 bases. The CDR3 is 19 amino acids. Germline V gives CDR1 MGHRA, CDR2 YSYEKL. V lost 0 bases and J 0 bases, leaving 18 bases between the germline ends. The CDR3 reads CASSQEPTQAAYSGNTIYF. The CDR3 DNA reads TGCGCCAGCAGCCAAGAGCCCACACAGGCGGCCTACTCTGGAAACACCATATATTTT.

The V and J genes are TRBV27 and TRBJ1-1; possible D gene TRBD1, 6 bases. Trimming took off 4 bases at V and 7 bases at J, with 19 bases between the two ends. The germline V gene encodes CDR1 MNHEY and CDR2 SMNVEV (reference sequence). The CDR3 sequence is 15 residues long. The CDR3: CASSSGLRGILEAFF. Written as DNA, the CDR3 is TGTGCCAGCAGTTCCGGACTCAGGGGTATCCTTGAAGCTTTCTTT.

In DNA form, the CDR3 reads TGCGCCAGCCAGGTGGAGAACACCGGGGAGCTGTTTTTT. Encoded protein: CASQVENTGELFF. This sequence joins TRBV10-1 and TRBJ2-2; D remains unclear. Germline V gene lookup returns CDR1 WNHNN and CDR2 SYGVQD (reference sequence). Trimming took 8 bases from V and 1 from J, leaving 8 bases between them. There are 13 residues in the CDR3.

On this clone itself: An end of the junction does not agree with germline; a read error may underlie this. This chain joins TRBV7-9 and TRBJ1-2; TRBD1 agrees at 8 bases. The CDR3 loop spans 14 amino acids. Germline values: CDR1 SEHNR, CDR2 FQNEAQ (reference sequence). The CDR3 reads CASTLTGQAYGYTF. CDR3 DNA: TGTGCCAGCACCTTAACGGGACAGGCCTATGGCTACACCTTC.

V usage is TRBV4-1 and J usage is TRBJ2-1; D unresolved. This CDR3 has 14 amino acids. Germline CDR1 is MGHRA and CDR2 is YSYEKL. Trimming pared 2 bases from V and 7 bases from J, leaving 12 bases between. CDR3 region: CASSQPLSSNEQFF. The CDR3 nucleotides are TGCGCCAGCAGCCAACCGCTTAGTTCGAATGAGCAGTTCTTC.